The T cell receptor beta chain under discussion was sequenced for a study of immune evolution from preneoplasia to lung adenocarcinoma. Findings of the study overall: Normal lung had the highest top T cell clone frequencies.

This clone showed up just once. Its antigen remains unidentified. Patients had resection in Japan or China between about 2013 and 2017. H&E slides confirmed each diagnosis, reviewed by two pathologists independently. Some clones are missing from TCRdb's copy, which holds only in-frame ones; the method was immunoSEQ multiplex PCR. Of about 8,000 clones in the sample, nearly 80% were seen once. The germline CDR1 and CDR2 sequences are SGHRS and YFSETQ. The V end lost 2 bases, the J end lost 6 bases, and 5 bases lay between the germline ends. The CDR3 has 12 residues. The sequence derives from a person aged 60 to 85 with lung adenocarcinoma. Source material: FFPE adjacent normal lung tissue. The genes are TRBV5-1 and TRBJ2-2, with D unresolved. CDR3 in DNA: TGCGCCAGCAGCTTCCCGCCCGGGGAGCTGTTTTTT. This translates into CASSFPPGELFF.